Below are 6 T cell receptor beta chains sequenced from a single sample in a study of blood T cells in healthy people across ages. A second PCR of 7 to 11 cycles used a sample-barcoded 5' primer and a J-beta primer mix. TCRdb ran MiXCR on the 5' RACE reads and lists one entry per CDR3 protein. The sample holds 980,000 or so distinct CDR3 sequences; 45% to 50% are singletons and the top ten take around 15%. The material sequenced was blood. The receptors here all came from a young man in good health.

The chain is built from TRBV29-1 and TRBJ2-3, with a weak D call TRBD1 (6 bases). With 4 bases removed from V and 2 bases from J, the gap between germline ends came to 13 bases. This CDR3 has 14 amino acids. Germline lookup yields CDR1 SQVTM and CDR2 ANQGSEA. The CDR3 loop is CSVVPGQPTDTQYF. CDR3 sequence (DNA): TGCAGCGTTGTCCCGGGACAACCCACAGATACGCAGTATTTT.

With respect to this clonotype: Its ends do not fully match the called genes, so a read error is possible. CDR3 nucleotides: TGCAGCGTTACTGACGGAGAAGGTTTCTTT. This translates into CSVTDGEGFF. J is TRBJ1-1 and V is TRBV29-1; D ambiguous. CDR3 size: 10 residues. In germline, CDR1 is SQVTM, CDR2 ANQGSEA.

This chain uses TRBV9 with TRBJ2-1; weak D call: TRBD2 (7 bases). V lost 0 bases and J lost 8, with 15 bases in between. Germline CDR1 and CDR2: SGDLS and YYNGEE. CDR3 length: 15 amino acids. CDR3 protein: CASSVAGGIKDEQFF. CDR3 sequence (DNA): TGTGCCAGCAGCGTAGCGGGGGGCATCAAGGATGAGCAGTTCTTC.

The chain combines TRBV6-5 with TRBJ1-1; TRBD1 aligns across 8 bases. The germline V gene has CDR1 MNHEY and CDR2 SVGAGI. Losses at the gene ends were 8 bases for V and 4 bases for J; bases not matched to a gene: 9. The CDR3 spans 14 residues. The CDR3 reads CASWAGGMSTEAFF. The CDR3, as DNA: TGTGCCAGCTGGGCAGGGGGCATGAGCACTGAAGCTTTCTTT.

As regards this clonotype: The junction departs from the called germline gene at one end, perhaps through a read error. CDR3 protein: CASSVGWANGATVLTF. The CDR3 coding sequence is TGTGCCAGCAGCGTAGGATGGGCAAACGGGGCCACCGTCCTGACTTTC. V usage is TRBV9 and J usage is TRBJ2-6; the D call may be TRBD1 or TRBD2 (5 bases each). This CDR3 is built from 16 residues. Germline CDR1 is SGDLS and CDR2 is YYNGEE.

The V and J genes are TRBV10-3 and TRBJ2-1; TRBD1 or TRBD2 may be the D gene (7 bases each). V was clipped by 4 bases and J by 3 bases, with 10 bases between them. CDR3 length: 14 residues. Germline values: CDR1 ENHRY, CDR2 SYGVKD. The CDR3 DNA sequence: TGTGCCATCAGTGCAGGGGGGGACTACAATGAGCAGTTCTTC. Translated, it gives CAISAGGDYNEQFF.